Shown below are 19 T cell receptor beta chains from a single sample sequenced in a study of PD-1 blockade in classical Hodgkin lymphoma. Every one of the patients relapsed after autologous stem cell transplantation (brentuximab vedotin exposure was variable). Profiled with immunoSEQ multiplex PCR; TCRdb holds only in-frame clones, not every one. This sample has approximately 7,800 clones, with approximately 80% found just once. The sample was peripheral blood mononuclear cells (PBMCs), taken before the second cycle of nivolumab. The receptors derive from a human donor with classical Hodgkin lymphoma.

The chain recombines TRBV19 with TRBJ1-5; a possible D gene is TRBD1 (5 bases). Germline values: CDR1 LNHDA, CDR2 SQIVND (reference sequence). The ends were cut back, 1 base at V and 7 bases at J, with 14 bases in the middle. This CDR3 contains 15 residues. The CDR3 loop is CASSIAQGGQQPQHF. The CDR3 bases are TGTGCCAGTAGTATAGCCCAGGGAGGTCAACAGCCCCAGCATTTT.

The rearrangement uses TRBV29-1 and TRBJ2-1; 10 bases map to TRBD2. Per the germline V gene, CDR1 is SQVTM and CDR2 is ANQGSEA. This CDR3 contains 15 residues. J was trimmed by 3 bases and V by 1 base; bases with no gene match: 3. CDR3 sequence: CSVEAAGGHYNEQFF. CDR3 nucleotide sequence: TGCAGCGTTGAAGCAGCGGGAGGGCACTACAATGAGCAGTTCTTC.

The chain has TRBV28 and TRBJ2-7; TRBD1 might be the D (6 bases). Germline V gene lookup returns CDR1 MDHEN and CDR2 SYDVKM. Trimming pared 6 bases from V and 4 bases from J, leaving 19 bases between. The CDR3 covers 15 residues. The CDR3 DNA reads TGTGCCAGCAGCCCTCTCCGGGACAATTTGTACGAGCAGTACTTC. Its protein product is CASSPLRDNLYEQYF.

This chain connects TRBV6-1 to TRBJ1-6, with 10 bases matching TRBD1. V was clipped by 8 bases and J by 10 bases; unmatched bases: 8. The CDR3 length is 14 residues. Germline V gene data show CDR1 as MNHNS and CDR2 as SASEGT. The chain's CDR3 is CASRGTGENSPLHF. The CDR3, as DNA: TGTGCCAGCCGGGGGACAGGGGAGAACTCACCCCTCCACTTT.

The genes are TRBV4-2 and TRBJ2-7; no reliable D call. This CDR3 has 15 amino acids. CDR1 and CDR2 from the germline V gene are LGHNA and YNFKEQ. V was clipped by 0 bases and J by 0 bases, with 9 bases between them. This CDR3 reads CASSQDYQSSYEQYF. As DNA, the CDR3 is TGTGCCAGCAGCCAAGACTATCAGAGCTCCTACGAGCAGTACTTC.

V is TRBV5-1 and J is TRBJ1-1; 9 nucleotides match TRBD1. Losses at the gene ends were 4 bases for V and 6 bases for J; bases not matched to a gene: 10. Per germline, CDR1 SGHRS and CDR2 YFSETQ. The CDR3 is made up of 15 amino acids. CDR3 region: CASSRLQGAWAEAFF. In nucleotides, the CDR3 is TGCGCCAGCAGCCGATTACAGGGGGCTTGGGCTGAAGCTTTCTTT.

The chain has TRBV6-6 and TRBJ2-3, with 8 nucleotides matching TRBD1. Germline V gene sequence: CDR1 MNHNY, CDR2 SVGAGI (reference sequence). The CDR3 runs to 15 residues. V was pared by 2 bases and J by 1 base, with 2 bases of the junction left unmatched. The CDR3 sequence: CASSYPTGGTDTQYF. Written as DNA, the CDR3 is TGTGCCAGCAGTTACCCGACAGGGGGCACAGATACGCAGTATTTT.

V gene TRBV30 combines with J gene TRBJ1-2; D is unclear. In germline, CDR1 is GTSNPN, CDR2 SVGIG (reference sequence). The CDR3 has 12 amino acids. With 2 bases removed from V and 7 bases from J, the gap between germline ends came to 11 bases. The CDR3 here is CAWSRQSGGYTF. CDR3 DNA: TGTGCCTGGAGTCGGCAGTCCGGTGGCTACACCTTC.

V usage is TRBV18 and J usage is TRBJ2-5; TRBD2 matches 13 bases. CDR1 and CDR2 (germline): KGHSH, LQKENI. The CDR3 length is 14 residues. Trimming removed 8 bases from V and 4 bases from J; junction bases left unmatched: 4. Written as DNA, the CDR3 is TGTGCCAGCACGACTAGCGGGGGGCTAGAGACCCAGTACTTC. Translating it yields CASTTSGGLETQYF.

This chain joins TRBV6-1 and TRBJ1-5; 9 bases agree with TRBD1. The V gene's germline CDR1 is MNHNS and CDR2 SASEGT. The V and J ends lost 7 bases and 2 bases, in that order; junction bases with no gene match: 3. The CDR3 length is 14 residues. The CDR3 sequence is CASNRDRGNQPQHF. CDR3 coding DNA: TGTGCCAGCAATCGGGACAGGGGCAATCAGCCCCAGCATTTT.

The chain links TRBV27 to TRBJ1-6, with 8 bases that match TRBD1. CDR3 length equals 15 residues. From germline, CDR1 is MNHEY and CDR2 SMNVEV (reference sequence). J gave up 7 bases and V 7 bases, and 9 bases lay outside the gene matches. The CDR3 here is CASTVWTGSNSPLHF. The CDR3 coding sequence is TGTGCCAGCACCGTTTGGACAGGGTCCAATTCACCCCTCCACTTT.

This clone occurred a few times. The V and J genes are TRBV6-1 and TRBJ1-1; D may be TRBD1 (6 bases). The CDR3 extends over 12 amino acids. Germline V CDR1 and CDR2: MNHNS, SASEGT. The V gene lost 8 bases and the J gene lost 5 bases, with 12 bases spanning the gap. CDR3 bases: TGTGCCAGCTTGGGGGCTAGGACTGAAGCTTTCTTT. As protein: CASLGARTEAFF.

Here the CDR3 reads CASSLWGTATANYGYTF. The CDR3 DNA sequence: TGTGCCAGCAGTTTATGGGGGACAGCCACAGCTAACTATGGCTACACCTTC. The chain uses TRBV28 and TRBJ1-2; 7 bases align to TRBD1. Germline V gene sequence: CDR1 MDHEN, CDR2 SYDVKM. Germline trimming cut 0 bases from V and 0 bases from J; bases unmatched to any gene: 7. This CDR3 is built from 17 residues.

The chain is built from TRBV30 and TRBJ2-3; 11 bases line up with TRBD2. The length of the CDR3 is 15 residues. The germline V gene has CDR1 GTSNPN and CDR2 SVGIG (reference sequence). After removal of 5 bases from V and 2 bases from J, the junction contained 6 bases not matched to a gene. DNA for the CDR3: TGTGCCTGGGAGGGGACTAGCGGATTCACAGATACGCAGTATTTT. Protein sequence: CAWEGTSGFTDTQYF.

The chain links TRBV6-4 to TRBJ2-2; the D call may be TRBD1 or TRBD2 (5 bases each). This CDR3 comprises 14 residues. Trimming cost V 3 bases and J 5 bases, with 10 bases left between them. In germline, CDR1 is MRHNA, CDR2 SNTAGT. CDR3: CASSEVEGTGELFF. For the CDR3, the DNA is TGTGCCAGCAGTGAGGTAGAGGGGACCGGGGAGCTGTTTTTT.

This clone was counted between two and nine times. The V gene is TRBV2, the J gene TRBJ2-2; TRBD2 matches at 8 bases. The germline gives CDR1 SNHLY, CDR2 FYNNEI. V shed 4 bases, J shed 3 bases, and the junction held 4 bases outside the gene matches. This CDR3 spans 15 amino acids. The CDR3 protein is CASSAAGDDTGELFF. CDR3 DNA sequence: TGTGCCAGCAGTGCAGCGGGAGACGACACCGGGGAGCTGTTTTTT. The entire variable domain, with the rest obtained from reference TRBV2 and TRBJ2-2, is as follows: EPEVTQTPSHQVTQMGQEVILRCVPISNHLYFYWYRQILGQKVEFLVSFYNNEISEKSEIFDDQFSVERPDGSNFTLKIRSTKLEDSAMYFCASSAAGDDTGELFFGEGSRLTVL.

This clone was seen a single time. V is TRBV4-2 and J is TRBJ2-7, with 10 nucleotides matching TRBD1. Germline V gene data show CDR1 as LGHNA and CDR2 as YNFKEQ. J was trimmed by 3 bases and V by 0 bases; bases with no gene match: 5. This CDR3 region has 16 residues. The CDR3 DNA reads as TGTGCCAGCAGCCAAGAAGGGACAGGGGAATACTACGAGCAGTACTTC. Its translation: CASSQEGTGEYYEQYF.

This sequence joins TRBV6-1 and TRBJ2-3, with TRBD1 matching 7 bases. The germline V gene has CDR1 MNHNS and CDR2 SASEGT. The length of the CDR3 is 16 residues. The V gene end was trimmed by 4 bases and the J gene end by 6 bases; junction bases not matched to a gene: 13. The CDR3 DNA reads as TGTGCCAGCAGTGGGCAGGCCGACAGGGTGGGGGATACGCAGTATTTT. Its translation is CASSGQADRVGDTQYF.

The rearrangement links TRBV12-5 to TRBJ1-5; 11 nucleotides line up with TRBD1. V shed 6 bases, J shed 11 bases, and the junction held 12 bases outside the gene matches. This CDR3 contains 15 residues. Per the germline V gene, CDR1 is LGHNT and CDR2 is FRNRAP. CDR3 bases: TGTGCTAGTGGCCGTAGGACAGGGGGCTTAAGGGCCCAGCATTTT. Residues: CASGRRTGGLRAQHF.